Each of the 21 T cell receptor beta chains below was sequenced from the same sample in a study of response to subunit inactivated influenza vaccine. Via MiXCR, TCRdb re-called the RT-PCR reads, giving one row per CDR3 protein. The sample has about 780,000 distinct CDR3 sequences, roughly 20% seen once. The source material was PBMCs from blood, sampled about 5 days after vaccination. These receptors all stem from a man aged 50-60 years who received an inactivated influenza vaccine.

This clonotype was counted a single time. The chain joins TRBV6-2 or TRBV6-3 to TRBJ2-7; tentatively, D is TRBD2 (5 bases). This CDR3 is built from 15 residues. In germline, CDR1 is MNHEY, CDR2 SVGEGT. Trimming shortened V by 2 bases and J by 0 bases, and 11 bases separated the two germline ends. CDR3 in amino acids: CASSYDSASSYEQYF. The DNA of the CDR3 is TGTGCCAGCAGTTACGATAGCGCAAGCTCCTACGAGCAGTACTTC.

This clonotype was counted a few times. In nucleotides, the CDR3 is TGTGCCAGCAGCCTCCCAGAGGGGGTTCAAGAGACCCAGTACTTC. Residues: CASSLPEGVQETQYF. This chain connects TRBV28 to TRBJ2-5; TRBD1 is a possible D gene (6 bases). CDR1 and CDR2 from the germline V gene are MDHEN and SYDVKM. The V and J ends lost 6 bases and 2 bases respectively, with 16 bases between them. CDR3 length: 15 residues.

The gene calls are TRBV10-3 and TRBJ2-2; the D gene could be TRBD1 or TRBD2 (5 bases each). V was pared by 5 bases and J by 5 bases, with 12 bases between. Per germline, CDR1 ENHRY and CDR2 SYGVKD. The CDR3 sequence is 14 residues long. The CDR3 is CAISPGRETGELFF. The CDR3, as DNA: TGTGCCATCAGTCCAGGGAGAGAAACCGGGGAGCTGTTTTTT.

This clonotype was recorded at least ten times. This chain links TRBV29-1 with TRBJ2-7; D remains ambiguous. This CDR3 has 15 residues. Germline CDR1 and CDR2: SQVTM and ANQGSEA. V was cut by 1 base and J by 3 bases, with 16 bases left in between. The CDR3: CSVEGSRGLGYEQYF. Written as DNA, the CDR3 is TGCAGCGTTGAAGGGTCCCGCGGCCTTGGCTACGAGCAGTACTTC.

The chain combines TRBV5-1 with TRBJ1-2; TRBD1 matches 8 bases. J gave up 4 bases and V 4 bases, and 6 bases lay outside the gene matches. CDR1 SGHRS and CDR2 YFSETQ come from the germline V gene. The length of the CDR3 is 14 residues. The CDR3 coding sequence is TGCGCCAGCAGCCAGGACAGGGCTGGCTATGGCTACACCTTC. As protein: CASSQDRAGYGYTF.

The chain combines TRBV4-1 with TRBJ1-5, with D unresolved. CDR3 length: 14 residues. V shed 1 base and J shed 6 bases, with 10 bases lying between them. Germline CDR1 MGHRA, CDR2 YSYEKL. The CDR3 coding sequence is TGCGCCAGCAGCCAAGTGGGGTACGGTCAGCCCCAGCATTTT. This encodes CASSQVGYGQPQHF.

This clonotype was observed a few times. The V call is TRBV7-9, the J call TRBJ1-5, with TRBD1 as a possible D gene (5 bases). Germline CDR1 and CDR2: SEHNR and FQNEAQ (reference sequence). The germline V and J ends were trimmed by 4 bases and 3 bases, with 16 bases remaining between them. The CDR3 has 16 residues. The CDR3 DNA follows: TGTGCCAGCAGCTCAAGCGGGGGGGGTCACAATCAGCCCCAGCATTTT. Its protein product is CASSSSGGGHNQPQHF.

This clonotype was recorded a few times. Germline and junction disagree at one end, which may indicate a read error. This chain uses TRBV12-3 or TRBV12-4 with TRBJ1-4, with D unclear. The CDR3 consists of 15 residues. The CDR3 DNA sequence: TGTGCCAGCACTTTATATTCGGGGATTAATGAAAAACTGTTTTTT. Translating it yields CASTLYSGINEKLFF.

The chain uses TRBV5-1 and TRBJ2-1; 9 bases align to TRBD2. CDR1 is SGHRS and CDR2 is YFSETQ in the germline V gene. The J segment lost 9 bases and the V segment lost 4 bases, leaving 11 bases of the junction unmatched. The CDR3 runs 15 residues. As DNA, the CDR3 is TGCGCCAGCAGCCGGCGGACTAGCGAGCTTAGTGAGCAGTTCTTC. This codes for CASSRRTSELSEQFF.

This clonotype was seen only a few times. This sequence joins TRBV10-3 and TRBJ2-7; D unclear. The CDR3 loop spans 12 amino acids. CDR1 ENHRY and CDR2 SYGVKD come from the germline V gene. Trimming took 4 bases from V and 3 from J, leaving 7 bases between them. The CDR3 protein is CAISGHGYEQYF. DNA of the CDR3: TGTGCCATCAGTGGGCATGGCTACGAGCAGTACTTC.

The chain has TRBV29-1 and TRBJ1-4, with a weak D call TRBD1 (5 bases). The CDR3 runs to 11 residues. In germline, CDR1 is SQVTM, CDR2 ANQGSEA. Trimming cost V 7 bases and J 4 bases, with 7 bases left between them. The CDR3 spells CSGGVNEKLFF. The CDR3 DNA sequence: TGCAGCGGGGGGGTTAATGAAAAACTGTTTTTT.

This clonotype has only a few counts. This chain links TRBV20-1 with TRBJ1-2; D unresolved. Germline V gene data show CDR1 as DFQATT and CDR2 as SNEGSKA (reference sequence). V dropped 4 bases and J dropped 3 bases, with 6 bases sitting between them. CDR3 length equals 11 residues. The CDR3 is CSATVDYGYTF. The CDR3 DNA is TGCAGTGCTACCGTTGACTATGGCTACACCTTC.

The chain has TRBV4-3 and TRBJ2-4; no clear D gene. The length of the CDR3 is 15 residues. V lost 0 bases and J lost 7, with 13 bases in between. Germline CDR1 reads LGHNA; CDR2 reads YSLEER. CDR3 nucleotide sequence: TGCGCCAGCAGCCAAGAACAGCCAAGCAGGAACATTCAGTACTTC. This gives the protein CASSQEQPSRNIQYF.

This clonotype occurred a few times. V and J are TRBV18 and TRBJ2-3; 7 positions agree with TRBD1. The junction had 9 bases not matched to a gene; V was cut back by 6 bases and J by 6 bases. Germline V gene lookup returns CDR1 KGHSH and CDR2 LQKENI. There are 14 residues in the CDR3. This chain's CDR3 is CASSEGQAEDTQYF. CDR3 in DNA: TGTGCCAGCTCGGAAGGACAGGCGGAGGATACGCAGTATTTT. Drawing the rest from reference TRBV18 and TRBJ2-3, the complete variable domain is NAGVMQNPRHLVRRRGQEARLRCSPMKGHSHVYWYRQLPEEGLKFMVYLQKENIIDESGMPKERFSAEFPKEGPSILRIQQVVRGDSAAYFCASSEGQAEDTQYFGPGTRLTVL.

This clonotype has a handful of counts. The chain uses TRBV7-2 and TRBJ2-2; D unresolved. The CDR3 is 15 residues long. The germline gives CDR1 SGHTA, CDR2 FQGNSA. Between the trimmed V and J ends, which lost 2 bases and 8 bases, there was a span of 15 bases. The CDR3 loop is CASSLLRSSWGELFF. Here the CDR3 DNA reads TGTGCCAGCAGCTTACTCAGATCTAGTTGGGGGGAGCTGTTTTTT.

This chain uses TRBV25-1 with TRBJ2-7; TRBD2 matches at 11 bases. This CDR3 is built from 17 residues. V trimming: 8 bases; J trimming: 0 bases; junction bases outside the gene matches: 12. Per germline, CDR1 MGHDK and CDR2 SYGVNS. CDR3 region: CASGSLAGGRSSYEQYF. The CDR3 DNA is TGTGCCAGCGGATCCCTAGCGGGGGGACGGAGCTCCTACGAGCAGTACTTC.

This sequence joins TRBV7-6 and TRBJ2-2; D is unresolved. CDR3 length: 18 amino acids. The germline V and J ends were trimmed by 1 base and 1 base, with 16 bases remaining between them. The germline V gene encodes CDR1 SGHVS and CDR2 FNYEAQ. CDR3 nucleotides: TGTGCCAGCAGCTTAGTGGTTTGGCCGGTTGAGAACACCGGGGAGCTGTTTTTT. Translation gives CASSLVVWPVENTGELFF.

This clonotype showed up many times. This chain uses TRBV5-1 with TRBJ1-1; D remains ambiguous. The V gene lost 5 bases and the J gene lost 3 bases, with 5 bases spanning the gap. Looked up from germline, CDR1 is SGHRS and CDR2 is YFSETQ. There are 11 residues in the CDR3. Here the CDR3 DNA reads TGCGCCAGCAGATCAGACACTGAAGCTTTCTTT. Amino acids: CASRSDTEAFF.

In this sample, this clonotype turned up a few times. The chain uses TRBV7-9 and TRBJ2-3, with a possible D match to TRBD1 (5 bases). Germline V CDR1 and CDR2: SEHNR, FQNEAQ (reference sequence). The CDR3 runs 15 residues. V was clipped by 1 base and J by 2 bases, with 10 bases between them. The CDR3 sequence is CASSLEAGITDTQYF. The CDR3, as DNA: TGTGCCAGCAGCTTAGAAGCAGGGATCACAGATACGCAGTATTTT.

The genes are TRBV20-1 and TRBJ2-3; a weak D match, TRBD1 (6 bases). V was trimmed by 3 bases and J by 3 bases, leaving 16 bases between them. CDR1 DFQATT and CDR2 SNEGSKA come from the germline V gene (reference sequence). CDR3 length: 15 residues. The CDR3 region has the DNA TGCAGTGCTAGTGGTTCGACAGGCTGGACAGATACGCAGTATTTT. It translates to CSASGSTGWTDTQYF.

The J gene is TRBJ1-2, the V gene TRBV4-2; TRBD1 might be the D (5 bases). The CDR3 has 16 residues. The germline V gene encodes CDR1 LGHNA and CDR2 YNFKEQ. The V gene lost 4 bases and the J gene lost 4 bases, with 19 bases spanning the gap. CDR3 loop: CASSRESDTSVYGYTF. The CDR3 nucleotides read TGTGCCAGCAGCCGGGAGTCGGACACCTCCGTCTATGGCTACACCTTC.